Each of the 24 T cell receptor beta chains below was sequenced from the same sample in a study of blood T cell repertoires in COVID-19. Sequenced by immunoSEQ multiplex PCR; TCRdb stores in-frame clones only, minus some. The table lists some 150,000 clones, 77% of them singletons, with approximately 9.4% in the top ten. Material for sequencing was peripheral blood. The receptors derive from a woman aged 50 to 65 with active or convalescent COVID-19.

The chain joins TRBV7-2 to TRBJ2-5; 7 bases match TRBD2. The CDR3 spans 16 residues. Germline V gene lookup returns CDR1 SGHTA and CDR2 FQGNSA. V shed 6 bases, J shed 5 bases, and the junction held 15 bases outside the gene matches. In DNA form, the CDR3 reads TGTGCCAGCAGTGGGAGGGCACTAGCGAGGAAGGAGACCCAGTACTTC. Translating gives CASSGRALARKETQYF.

This clone was counted between two and nine times. V usage is TRBV7-9 and J usage is TRBJ2-7, with D uncertain. The CDR3 loop spans 14 amino acids. Germline V CDR1 and CDR2: SEHNR, FQNEAQ (reference sequence). The V end was cut by 4 bases, the J end by 4 bases, with 14 bases between. CDR3: CASSSDLPRYEQYF. CDR3 in DNA: TGTGCCAGCAGCTCAGACCTCCCGCGGTACGAGCAGTACTTC.

The chain uses TRBV6-5 and TRBJ1-1; 9 bases agree with TRBD1. After removal of 8 bases from V and 4 bases from J, the junction contained 2 bases not matched to a gene. CDR3 size: 12 residues. Germline values: CDR1 MNHEY, CDR2 SVGAGI. CDR3 DNA: TGTGCCAGCGGGACAGGGACCACTGAAGCTTTCTTT. Amino acids: CASGTGTTEAFF.

This chain links TRBV18 with TRBJ2-3; D is ambiguous. V lost 0 bases to trimming and J lost 4 bases, with 5 bases between them. The CDR3 contains 13 residues. Germline loops: CDR1 KGHSH, CDR2 LQKENI. This CDR3 is CASSPPSPDTQYF. The DNA of the CDR3 is TGTGCCAGCTCACCACCGAGCCCAGATACGCAGTATTTT.

This clone appeared many times. V and J are TRBV7-9 and TRBJ1-1, with 11 bases identical to TRBD1. This CDR3 contains 15 residues. With V trimmed by 5 bases and J by 3 bases, 5 bases remained unmatched. The germline V gene has CDR1 SEHNR and CDR2 FQNEAQ (reference sequence). The CDR3 nucleotides read TGTGCCAGCAGCGACCGGGACAGGGGGGACACTGAAGCTTTCTTT. Encoded protein: CASSDRDRGDTEAFF. The complete variable domain, with remaining parts taken from reference TRBV7-9 and TRBJ1-1, reads DTGVSQNPRHKITKRGQNVTFRCDPISEHNRLYWYRQTLGQGPEFLTYFQNEAQLEKSRLLSDRFSAERPKGSFSTLEIQRTEQGDSAMYLCASSDRDRGDTEAFFGQGTRLTVV.

The chain joins TRBV19 to TRBJ1-6, with D perhaps matching TRBD1 (6 bases). V lost 3 bases, J lost 5 bases, and 14 bases lay in between. Germline V gene sequence: CDR1 LNHDA, CDR2 SQIVND (reference sequence). The CDR3 contains 16 residues. CDR3 in DNA: TGTGCCAGTAGTATGACTGCAGGGGTAGATAATTCACCCCTCCACTTT. Residues: CASSMTAGVDNSPLHF.

The chain couples TRBV7-8 to TRBJ2-6, with a tentative D call TRBD1 (6 bases). CDR3 length: 17 residues. V was clipped by 4 bases and J by 4 bases, with 17 bases between them. Germline loops: CDR1 SGHVS, CDR2 FQNEAQ. The CDR3: CASSSPGHGGGANVLTF. DNA of the CDR3: TGTGCCAGCAGCTCCCCGGGACACGGCGGAGGGGCCAACGTCCTGACTTTC.

J is TRBJ1-2 and V is TRBV2; perhaps TRBD1 as D (6 bases). V lost 5 bases to trimming and J lost 7 bases, with 17 bases between them. This CDR3 spans 14 amino acids. The germline CDR1 and CDR2 sequences are SNHLY and FYNNEI. This chain's CDR3 is CASSILQGISGYTF. In nucleotides, the CDR3 is TGTGCCAGCAGTATCCTACAGGGAATAAGTGGCTACACCTTC. Together with reference TRBV2 and TRBJ1-2, the CDR3 gives the full variable domain: EPEVTQTPSHQVTQMGQEVILRCVPISNHLYFYWYRQILGQKVEFLVSFYNNEISEKSEIFDDQFSVERPDGSNFTLKIRSTKLEDSAMYFCASSILQGISGYTFGSGTRLTVV.

This clone was seen a few times. The chain uses TRBV18 and TRBJ1-3, with 10 bases aligning to TRBD1. Germline lookup yields CDR1 KGHSH and CDR2 LQKENI. This CDR3 is 17 amino acids long. J was trimmed by 4 bases and V by 2 bases; bases with no gene match: 8. CDR3 in amino acids: CASSPTPGTGDGNTIYF. The CDR3 DNA reads as TGTGCCAGCTCACCAACCCCCGGGACAGGGGACGGAAACACCATATATTTT.

The rearrangement links TRBV7-6 to TRBJ2-5; 8 nucleotides match TRBD2. V was pared by 2 bases and J by 2 bases, with 7 bases of the junction left unmatched. Per germline, CDR1 SGHVS and CDR2 FNYEAQ. This CDR3 is built from 16 residues. The CDR3, as DNA: TGTGCCAGCAGCTTAACCTGGCGGGGGGTACAAGAGACCCAGTACTTC. It specifies CASSLTWRGVQETQYF. Drawing the rest from reference TRBV7-6 and TRBJ2-5, the complete variable domain is GAGVSQSPRYKVTKRGQDVALRCDPISGHVSLYWYRQALGQGPEFLTYFNYEAQQDKSGLPNDRFSAERPEGSISTLTIQRTEQRDSAMYRCASSLTWRGVQETQYFGPGTRLLVL.

The J gene is TRBJ2-7, the V gene TRBV4-3; 7 nucleotides align to TRBD1. V lost 3 bases, J lost 3 bases, and 8 bases stayed unmatched. The CDR3 spans 15 residues. Per germline, CDR1 LGHNA and CDR2 YSLEER. The CDR3 here is CASSQLNRGGYEQYF. The CDR3 coding sequence is TGCGCCAGCAGCCAGTTGAACAGGGGCGGCTACGAGCAGTACTTC.

The chain uses TRBV30 and TRBJ2-7; the match to TRBD2 covers 15 bases. Germline V gene lookup returns CDR1 GTSNPN and CDR2 SVGIG (reference sequence). The CDR3 extends over 17 amino acids. V lost 2 bases to trimming and J lost 0 bases; unmatched junction nucleotides: 5. The CDR3: CAWSLGLAGGSSYEQYF. The CDR3 region has the DNA TGTGCCTGGAGTCTGGGACTAGCGGGGGGCAGCTCCTACGAGCAGTACTTC.

The chain is built from TRBV5-8 and TRBJ1-6; TRBD1 is a possible D gene (5 bases). The V gene's germline CDR1 is SGHTS and CDR2 YDEGEE. The CDR3 sequence is 14 residues long. V was shortened by 4 bases and J by 2 bases, with 7 bases between the two germline ends. CDR3 loop: CASSRQTYNSPLHF. The DNA for the CDR3 is TGTGCCAGCAGCCGACAGACCTATAATTCACCCCTCCACTTT.

This chain links TRBV27 with TRBJ1-6, with TRBD1 identical over 9 bases. The CDR3 is 14 residues long. Germline assignment: CDR1 MNHEY and CDR2 SMNVEV (reference sequence). V dropped 7 bases and J dropped 10; count of bases not matched to a gene: 8. The CDR3 nucleotides read TGTGCCAGCACCCCGACAGGGGGGAGGTCACCCCTCCACTTT. Residues: CASTPTGGRSPLHF.

The J gene is TRBJ1-4, the V gene TRBV28, with D possibly TRBD1 on 5 matching bases. In germline, CDR1 is MDHEN, CDR2 SYDVKM. Trimming took off 3 bases at V and 2 bases at J, with 7 bases between the two ends. This CDR3 has 14 residues. The CDR3, as DNA: TGTGCCAGCAGTTTTGGGGGGACTAATGAAAAACTGTTTTTT. This translates into CASSFGGTNEKLFF.

This clone has a handful of counts. Germline is not matched at one junction end, which may reflect a read error. The CDR3 region has the DNA TGTGCCAGCAGTGCCCCGACTAGCGGGAAGGACTTC. Translation: CASSAPTSGKDF. The chain uses TRBV28 and TRBJ2-7; 11 bases agree with TRBD2. Germline CDR1 is MDHEN and CDR2 is SYDVKM. The CDR3 is 12 residues long.

The chain carries TRBV12-3 or TRBV12-4 and TRBJ2-7; D is undetermined. The CDR3 runs 13 residues. Trimming removed 6 bases at V and 4 bases at J, with 13 bases between. The CDR3 region is CASSRVGFYEQYF. The CDR3 DNA sequence: TGTGCCAGCAGCCGGGTTGGGTTTTACGAGCAGTACTTC.

The chain links TRBV6-2 or TRBV6-3 to TRBJ2-1; TRBD2 agrees at 11 bases. After removal of 2 bases from V and 7 bases from J, the junction contained 7 bases not matched to a gene. The CDR3 extends over 16 amino acids. Per germline, CDR1 MNHEY and CDR2 SVGEGT. In nucleotides, the CDR3 is TGTGCCAGCAGTTACCAACCTAGCGGGAGGTTGAATGAGCAGTTCTTC. Amino acid sequence: CASSYQPSGRLNEQFF.

Comments on this clone: The junction does not match germline at one end; this may be a read error. This chain joins TRBV7-9 and TRBJ1-2; 7 bases agree with TRBD1. CDR1 SEHNR and CDR2 FQNEAQ come from the germline V gene (reference sequence). The length of the CDR3 is 15 residues. In DNA, the CDR3 is TGTGCCAGCACCTTATTTTCGGGACAGAGTTTTCGTGGGAATTTC. Translating it yields CASTLFSGQSFRGNF. The variable domain in full, completed from reference TRBV7-9 and TRBJ1-2, reads DTGVSQNPRHKITKRGQNVTFRCDPISEHNRLYWYRQTLGQGPEFLTYFQNEAQLEKSRLLSDRFSAERPKGSFSTLEIQRTEQGDSAMYLCASTLFSGQSFRGNFGSGTRLTVV.

The rearrangement links TRBV6-2 or TRBV6-3 to TRBJ1-5; 8 bases fit TRBD1. The junction had 9 bases not matched to a gene; V was cut back by 2 bases and J by 6 bases. The CDR3 covers 16 residues. The germline V gene encodes CDR1 MNHEY and CDR2 SVGEGT. DNA for the CDR3: TGTGCCAGCAGTTACGGCGGGATCGGACAGGGTCAGCCCCAGCATTTT. Translation gives CASSYGGIGQGQPQHF.

The V and J genes are TRBV19 and TRBJ2-7; TRBD2 agrees at 11 bases. The V gene end was trimmed by 5 bases and the J gene end by 3 bases; junction bases not matched to a gene: 6. The CDR3 is 15 amino acids. Germline V gene sequence: CDR1 LNHDA, CDR2 SQIVND (reference sequence). The DNA for the CDR3 is TGTGCCAGTAGTCCCATAGCGGGAGGGGACTACGAGCAGTACTTC. It is translated as CASSPIAGGDYEQYF.

The rearrangement links TRBV6-2 or TRBV6-3 to TRBJ1-1; D is undetermined. Trimming removed 1 base from V and 11 bases from J, with 14 bases in between. Germline CDR1 and CDR2: MNHEY and SVGEGT. CDR3 length: 13 amino acids. CDR3 residues: CASSYLRRAEAFF. The CDR3 coding sequence is TGTGCCAGCAGTTACTTGCGACGCGCGGAGGCTTTCTTT.

This clone was picked up a small number of times. This sequence joins TRBV28 and TRBJ1-5; the match to TRBD1 covers 8 bases. The CDR3 consists of 15 residues. Trimming at V came to 1 base and at J to 7 bases, leaving 6 bases not matched to a gene. Germline V gene sequence: CDR1 MDHEN, CDR2 SYDVKM. CDR3 DNA sequence: TGTGCCAGCAGTTTATCTCAGGGGGCAGGCCAGCCCCAGCATTTT. Protein product: CASSLSQGAGQPQHF.

By share, this clone ranks as medium-sized. This chain's CDR3 is CASSPPGLAGVAGANVLTF. As DNA, the CDR3 is TGTGCCAGCAGCCCGCCGGGACTAGCGGGAGTGGCTGGGGCCAACGTCCTGACTTTC. The chain uses TRBV11-2 and TRBJ2-6; 14 bases agree with TRBD2. Germline-derived CDR1 and CDR2 are SGHAT and FQNNGV. Unmatched junction bases numbered 8, after V lost 5 bases and J lost 2 bases. This CDR3 is 19 amino acids long.